This paragraph reports one T cell receptor (beta chain). This entry comes from a study of blood T cell repertoires in COVID-19. The wider study: Some COVID-19 samples were acute and others convalescent; all came from the United States, Italy and Spain. PBMCs, B-cell-depleted T cells, or T cells were the source of the cDNA or gDNA that made up the material.

In the source study's methods: Estimation of nucleated cell counts relied on the amplification of reference gene primers. Assay: immunoSEQ multiplex PCR; the TCRdb copy retains only in-frame clones and omits some. For V, J and clone size, that table is used; D and trimming come from the DNA. The sample carries more than 300,000 clones, roughly 86% recorded once. Germline assignment: CDR1 KGHSH and CDR2 LQKENI. The CDR3 has 16 residues. Trimming removed 4 bases at V and 7 bases at J, with 20 bases between. The V gene is TRBV18, the J gene TRBJ1-5; D is possibly TRBD1 (6 bases). The sample was peripheral blood. The clonotype was recovered from a woman aged 45 to 65 with acute or convalescent COVID-19. The CDR3 DNA reads as TGTGCCAGCTCACGATACGATCAGGGGATTGGGCAGCCCCAGCATTTT. Amino acid sequence: CASSRYDQGIGQPQHF.